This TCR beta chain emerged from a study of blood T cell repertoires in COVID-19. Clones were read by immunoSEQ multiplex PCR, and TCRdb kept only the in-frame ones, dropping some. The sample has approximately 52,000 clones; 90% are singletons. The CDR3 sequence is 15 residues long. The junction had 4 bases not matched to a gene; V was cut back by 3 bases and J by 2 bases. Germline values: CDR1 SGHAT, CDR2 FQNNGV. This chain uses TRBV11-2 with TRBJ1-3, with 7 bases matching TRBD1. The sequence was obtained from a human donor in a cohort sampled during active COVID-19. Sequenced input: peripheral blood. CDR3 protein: CASSFFTGAGNTIYF. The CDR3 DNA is TGTGCCAGCAGCTTTTTTACAGGGGCTGGAAACACCATATATTTT. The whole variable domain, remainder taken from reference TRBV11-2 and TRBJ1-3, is EAGVAQSPRYKIIEKRQSVAFWCNPISGHATLYWYQQILGQGPKLLIQFQNNGVVDDSQLPKDRFSAERLKGVDSTLKIQPAKLEDSAVYLCASSFFTGAGNTIYFGEGSWLTVV.